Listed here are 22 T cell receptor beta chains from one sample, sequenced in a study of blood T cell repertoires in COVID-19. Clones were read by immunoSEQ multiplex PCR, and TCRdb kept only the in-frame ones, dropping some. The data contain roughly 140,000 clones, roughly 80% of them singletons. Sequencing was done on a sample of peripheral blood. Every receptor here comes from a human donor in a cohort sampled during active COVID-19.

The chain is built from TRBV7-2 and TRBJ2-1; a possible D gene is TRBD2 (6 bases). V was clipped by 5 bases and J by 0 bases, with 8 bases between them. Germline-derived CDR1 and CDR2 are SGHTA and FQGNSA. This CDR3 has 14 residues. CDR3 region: CASSDGSSYNEQFF. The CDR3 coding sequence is TGTGCCAGCAGCGACGGGAGCTCCTACAATGAGCAGTTCTTC.

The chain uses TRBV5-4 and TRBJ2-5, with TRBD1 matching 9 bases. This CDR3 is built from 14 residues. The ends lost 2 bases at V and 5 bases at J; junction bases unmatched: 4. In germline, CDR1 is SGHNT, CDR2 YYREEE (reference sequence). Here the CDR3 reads CASSLQGAGETQYF. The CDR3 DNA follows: TGTGCCAGCAGCTTACAGGGGGCAGGGGAGACCCAGTACTTC.

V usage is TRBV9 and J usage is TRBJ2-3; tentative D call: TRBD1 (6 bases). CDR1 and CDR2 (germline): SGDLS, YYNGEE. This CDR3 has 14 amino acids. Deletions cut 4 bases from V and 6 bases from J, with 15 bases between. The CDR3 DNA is TGTGCCAGCAGCTTCCGGGGCCAGGGGGATACGCAGTATTTT. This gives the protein CASSFRGQGDTQYF.

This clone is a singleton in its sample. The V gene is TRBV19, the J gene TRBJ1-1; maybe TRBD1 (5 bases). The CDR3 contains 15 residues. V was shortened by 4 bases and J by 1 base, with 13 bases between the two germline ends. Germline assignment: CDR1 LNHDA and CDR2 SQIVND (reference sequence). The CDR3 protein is CASSNKGDWNTEAFF. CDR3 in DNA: TGTGCCAGTAGTAATAAAGGGGACTGGAACACTGAAGCTTTCTTT.

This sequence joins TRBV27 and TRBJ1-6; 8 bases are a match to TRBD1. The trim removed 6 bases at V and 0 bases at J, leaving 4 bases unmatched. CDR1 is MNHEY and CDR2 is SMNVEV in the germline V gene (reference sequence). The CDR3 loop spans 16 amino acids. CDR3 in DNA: TGTGCCAGCAGAGGACAGGGACTCTCCTATAATTCACCCCTCCACTTT. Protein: CASRGQGLSYNSPLHF.

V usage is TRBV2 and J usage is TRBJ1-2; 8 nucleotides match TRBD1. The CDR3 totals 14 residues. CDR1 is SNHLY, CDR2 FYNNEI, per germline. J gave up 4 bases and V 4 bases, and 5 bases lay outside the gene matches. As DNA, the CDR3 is TGTGCCAGCAGTGGTCCAGGACAGGGCTATGGCTACACCTTC. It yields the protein CASSGPGQGYGYTF. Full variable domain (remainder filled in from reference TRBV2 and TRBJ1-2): EPEVTQTPSHQVTQMGQEVILRCVPISNHLYFYWYRQILGQKVEFLVSFYNNEISEKSEIFDDQFSVERPDGSNFTLKIRSTKLEDSAMYFCASSGPGQGYGYTFGSGTRLTVV.

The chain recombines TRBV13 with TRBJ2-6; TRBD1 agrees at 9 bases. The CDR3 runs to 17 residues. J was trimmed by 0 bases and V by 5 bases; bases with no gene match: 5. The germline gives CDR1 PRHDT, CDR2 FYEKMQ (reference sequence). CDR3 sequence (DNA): TGTGCCAGCAGCCCAGACAGGGGGAGCTCTGGGGCCAACGTCCTGACTTTC. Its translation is CASSPDRGSSGANVLTF.

DNA of the CDR3: TGTGCCAGCAGCCAGGACAGGGGGAATCAGCCCCAGCATTTT. The encoded protein is CASSQDRGNQPQHF. The V gene is TRBV28, the J gene TRBJ1-5; 10 nucleotides agree with TRBD1. Germline V gene sequence: CDR1 MDHEN, CDR2 SYDVKM. V was pared by 6 bases and J by 4 bases, with 3 bases of the junction left unmatched. This CDR3 is built from 14 residues.

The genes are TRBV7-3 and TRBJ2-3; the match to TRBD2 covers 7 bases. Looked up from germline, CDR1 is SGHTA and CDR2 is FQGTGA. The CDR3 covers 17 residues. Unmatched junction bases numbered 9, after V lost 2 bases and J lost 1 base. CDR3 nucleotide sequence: TGTGCCAGCAGCTTAGGGTCTAGCGGACCTCGCACAGATACGCAGTATTTT. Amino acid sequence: CASSLGSSGPRTDTQYF.

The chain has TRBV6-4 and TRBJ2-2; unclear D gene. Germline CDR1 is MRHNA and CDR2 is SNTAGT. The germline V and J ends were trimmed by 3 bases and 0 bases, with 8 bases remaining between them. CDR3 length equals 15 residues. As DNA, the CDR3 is TGTGCCAGCAGTGAGGTAGCAGCGAACACCGGGGAGCTGTTTTTT. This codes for CASSEVAANTGELFF.

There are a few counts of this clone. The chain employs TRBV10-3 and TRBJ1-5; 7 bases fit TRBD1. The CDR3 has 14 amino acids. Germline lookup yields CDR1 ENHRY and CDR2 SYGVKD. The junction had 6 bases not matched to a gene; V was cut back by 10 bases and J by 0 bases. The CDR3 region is CATRGQDSNQPQHF. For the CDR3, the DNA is TGTGCCACCCGCGGACAGGATAGCAATCAGCCCCAGCATTTT.

CDR3 in DNA: TGCGCCAGCAGCCAAGATTGGTGGAGGACTAGCCGATTCAATGAGCAGTTCTTC. Amino acid sequence: CASSQDWWRTSRFNEQFF. V usage is TRBV4-1 and J usage is TRBJ2-1, with 8 nucleotides matching TRBD2. Trimming cost V 0 bases and J 6 bases; bases outside gene matches: 13. Per the germline V gene, CDR1 is MGHRA and CDR2 is YSYEKL. The CDR3 runs 18 residues.

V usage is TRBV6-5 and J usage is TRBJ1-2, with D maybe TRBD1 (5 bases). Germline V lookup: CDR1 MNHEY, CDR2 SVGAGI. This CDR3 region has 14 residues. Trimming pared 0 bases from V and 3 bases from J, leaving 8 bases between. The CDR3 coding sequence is TGTGCCAGCAGTTACTCTGGGGGGGACTATGGCTACACCTTC. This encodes CASSYSGGDYGYTF.

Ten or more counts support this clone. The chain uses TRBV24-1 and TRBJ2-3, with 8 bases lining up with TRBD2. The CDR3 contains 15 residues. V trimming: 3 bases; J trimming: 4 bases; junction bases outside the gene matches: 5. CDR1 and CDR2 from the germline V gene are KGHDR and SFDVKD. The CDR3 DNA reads TGTGCCACCAGTGATACGACTAGCGTAGCAGATACGCAGTATTTT. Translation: CATSDTTSVADTQYF.

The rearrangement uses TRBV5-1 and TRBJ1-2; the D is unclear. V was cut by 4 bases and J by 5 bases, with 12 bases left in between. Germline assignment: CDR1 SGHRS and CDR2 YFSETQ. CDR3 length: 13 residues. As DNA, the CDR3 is TGCGCCAGCAGCCCTGCACAGACGTATGGCTACACCTTC. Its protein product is CASSPAQTYGYTF.

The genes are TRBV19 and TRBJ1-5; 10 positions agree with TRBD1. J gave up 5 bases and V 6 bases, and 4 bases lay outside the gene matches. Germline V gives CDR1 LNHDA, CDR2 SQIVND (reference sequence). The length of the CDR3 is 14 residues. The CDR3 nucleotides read TGTGCCAGTAGAACCGGGACAGGGGATCAGCCCCAGCATTTT. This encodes CASRTGTGDQPQHF.

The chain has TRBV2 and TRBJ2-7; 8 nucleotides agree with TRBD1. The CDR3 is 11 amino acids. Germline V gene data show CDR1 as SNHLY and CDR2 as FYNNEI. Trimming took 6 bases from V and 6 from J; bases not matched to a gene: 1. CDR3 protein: CASRTGGEQYF. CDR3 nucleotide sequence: TGTGCCAGCAGAACAGGGGGCGAGCAGTACTTC. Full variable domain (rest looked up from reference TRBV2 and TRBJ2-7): EPEVTQTPSHQVTQMGQEVILRCVPISNHLYFYWYRQILGQKVEFLVSFYNNEISEKSEIFDDQFSVERPDGSNFTLKIRSTKLEDSAMYFCASRTGGEQYFGPGTRLTVT.

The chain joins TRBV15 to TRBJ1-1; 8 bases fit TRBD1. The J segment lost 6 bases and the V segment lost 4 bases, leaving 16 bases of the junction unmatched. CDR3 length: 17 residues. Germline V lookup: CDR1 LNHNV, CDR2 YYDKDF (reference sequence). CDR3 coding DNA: TGTGCCACCAGCAATACAGGGGGTGGATCGTTTAAGCCTGAAGCTTTCTTT. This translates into CATSNTGGGSFKPEAFF.

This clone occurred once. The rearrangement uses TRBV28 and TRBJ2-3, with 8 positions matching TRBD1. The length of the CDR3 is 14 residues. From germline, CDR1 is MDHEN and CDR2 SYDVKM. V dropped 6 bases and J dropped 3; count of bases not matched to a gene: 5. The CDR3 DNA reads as TGTGCCAGCAGCCGGGACAGGAAGACAGATACGCAGTATTTT. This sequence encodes CASSRDRKTDTQYF.

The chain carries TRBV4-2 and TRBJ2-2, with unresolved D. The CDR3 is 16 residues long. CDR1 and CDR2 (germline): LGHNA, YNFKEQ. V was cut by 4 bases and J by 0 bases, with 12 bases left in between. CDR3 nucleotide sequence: TGTGCCAGCAGCCCACTGCTGGTATCGAACACCGGGGAGCTGTTTTTT. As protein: CASSPLLVSNTGELFF.

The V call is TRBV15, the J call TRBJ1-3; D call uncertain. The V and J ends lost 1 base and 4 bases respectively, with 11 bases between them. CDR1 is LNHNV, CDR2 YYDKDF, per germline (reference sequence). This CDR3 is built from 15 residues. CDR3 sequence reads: CATSRVTGMGNTIYF. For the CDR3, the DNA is TGTGCCACCAGCAGAGTCACGGGGATGGGAAACACCATATATTTT.

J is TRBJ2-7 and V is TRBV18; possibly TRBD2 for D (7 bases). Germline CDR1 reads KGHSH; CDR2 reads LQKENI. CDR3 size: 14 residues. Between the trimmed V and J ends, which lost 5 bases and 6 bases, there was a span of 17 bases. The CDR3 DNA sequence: TGTGCCAGCTCATCCCAACAGGGCGGGGGCGAGCAGTACTTC. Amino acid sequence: CASSSQQGGGEQYF.